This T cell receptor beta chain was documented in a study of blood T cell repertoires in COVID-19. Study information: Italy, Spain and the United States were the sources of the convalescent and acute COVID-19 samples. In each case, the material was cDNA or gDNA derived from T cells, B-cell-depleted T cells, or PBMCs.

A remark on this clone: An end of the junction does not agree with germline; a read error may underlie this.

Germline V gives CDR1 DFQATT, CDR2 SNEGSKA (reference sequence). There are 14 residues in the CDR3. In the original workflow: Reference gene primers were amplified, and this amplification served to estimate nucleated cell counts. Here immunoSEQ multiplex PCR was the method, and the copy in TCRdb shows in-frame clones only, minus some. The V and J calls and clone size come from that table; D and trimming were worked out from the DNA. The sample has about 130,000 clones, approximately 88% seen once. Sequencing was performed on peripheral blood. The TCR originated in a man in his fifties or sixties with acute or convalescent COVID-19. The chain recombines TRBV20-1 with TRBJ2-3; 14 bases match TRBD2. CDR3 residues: CSASQGLAGASRAF. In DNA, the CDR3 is TGCAGTGCTAGTCAGGGACTAGCGGGAGCCTCACGCGCCTTT.